This T cell receptor beta chain originates from a study of T-cell reconstitution after alpha-beta-depleted transplantation in children. Study-wide points: It was surviving recipient T cells and thymic progenitors that gave some patients high TCRbeta diversity at day 60. At one year after transplant, newly produced T cells mostly accounted for T-cell counts and diversity. Reported findings indicate that, about two months after transplant, alpha-beta T cells came from several hundred expanded clones, which were derived from non-depleted graft cells.

J lost 8 bases, V lost 3 bases, and 11 bases had no gene match. Per the germline V gene, CDR1 is SGDLS and CDR2 is YYNGEE. The CDR3 length is 14 residues. This clonotype occurred a few times. Its matching antigen is unknown. Construction of the TCRbeta library involved unique molecular identifiers. TCRdb fed the PCR reads into MiXCR, producing one record per CDR3 protein. The table has about 110,000 distinct CDR3 sequences, 6.4% seen once. The sequence was obtained from a male patient between 2 and 10 years old who had a stem cell transplant for acute lymphoblastic leukemia, so the T cells may come from the graft donor. The chain couples TRBV9 to TRBJ2-7; 7 positions match TRBD1. The sample was PBMCs, mostly from graft donor cells, taken 360 days after TCRalphabeta/CD19-depleted stem cell transplant. This CDR3 is CASSASGQVKKQYF. CDR3 nucleotides: TGTGCCAGCAGCGCCTCCGGACAGGTCAAGAAGCAGTACTTC.